This T cell receptor (beta chain) was observed in a study of vaccination effects on CD4 cells after COVID-19. Findings of the study overall: Among infection- and vaccine-induced clones, marked clonal contraction occurred late after vaccination.

ViraFEST used viral peptide pools to expand antigen-specific CD4+ T cells before sequencing. Once cultured for 10 days, the cells underwent separation to obtain CD4+ T cells. Vaccine recipients, nucleocapsid antibody negative, had no prior SARS-CoV-2 infection. Details on this clone: Its target is not known.

The CDR3 has 15 residues. CDR1 is MNHEY, CDR2 SMNVEV, per germline (reference sequence). The V end was cut by 5 bases, the J end by 5 bases, with 19 bases between. Data came from immunoSEQ multiplex PCR; TCRdb stores just in-frame clones and leaves some out. The data hold approximately 44,000 clones, with 77% observed a single time. This specimen was CD4+ T cells from PBMCs cultured with HCoV-NL63 spike peptides, taken before COVID-19 vaccination. The rearrangement uses TRBV27 and TRBJ2-7; either TRBD1 or TRBD2 may fit D (6 bases each). The TCR originated in a human donor who received a COVID-19 vaccine. CDR3 nucleotide sequence: TGTGCCAGCAGTACCCCCGGAGGGGGTCGAAACGAGCAGTACGTC. Protein product: CASSTPGGGRNEQYV.